This TCR beta chain was documented in a study of CD8 T cells in ankylosing spondylitis. The length of the CDR3 is 17 residues. Per the germline V gene, CDR1 is LGHNT and CDR2 is FRNRAP. J gave up 7 bases and V 0 bases, and 11 bases lay outside the gene matches. Only a few counts were recorded for this clonotype. TCRdb redid the calling of the 5' RACE reads with MiXCR, one entry per CDR3 protein. The sample gives about 39,000 distinct CDR3 sequences, around a tenth of which show up once; roughly 16% is in the top ten. The chain couples TRBV12-5 to TRBJ2-1, with 8 bases lining up with TRBD2. This receptor was identified in a male donor with ankylosing spondylitis or in good health (not recorded which). The sequenced material came from blood, either unsorted or a sorted T cell fraction (not recorded which). Here the CDR3 reads CASGLVGRGAKVNEQFF. In DNA form, the CDR3 reads TGTGCTAGTGGTTTGGTAGGGCGGGGGGCAAAGGTGAATGAGCAGTTCTTC.